This T cell receptor beta chain comes out of a study of T cell responses to AZD1222 COVID-19 vaccine. Study observations and caveats: Close to half of all spike-specific TCRs reportedly target regions of the variants that are unmutated. CD4 TCRs associated with vaccination spanned spike, dominating at 160-218 and 743-854.

On this clone itself: The target antigen is unknown.

Germline loops: CDR1 SGHRS, CDR2 YFSETQ. V shed 0 bases, J shed 3 bases, and the junction held 3 bases outside the gene matches. This CDR3 spans 15 amino acids. Produced via immunoSEQ multiplex PCR; TCRdb's table is partial and in-frame only. The data hold 40,000 to 60,000 clones, with 70% to 90% observed a single time. This specimen was peripheral blood, taken 28 days after the second AZD1222 dose. The V and J genes are TRBV5-1 and TRBJ1-5; 7 bases agree with TRBD1. The sequence came from an adult who received the AZD1222 COVID-19 vaccine. The CDR3: CASSLGGTVNQPQHF. The CDR3 DNA sequence: TGCGCCAGCAGCTTGGGGGGGACAGTCAATCAGCCCCAGCATTTT.